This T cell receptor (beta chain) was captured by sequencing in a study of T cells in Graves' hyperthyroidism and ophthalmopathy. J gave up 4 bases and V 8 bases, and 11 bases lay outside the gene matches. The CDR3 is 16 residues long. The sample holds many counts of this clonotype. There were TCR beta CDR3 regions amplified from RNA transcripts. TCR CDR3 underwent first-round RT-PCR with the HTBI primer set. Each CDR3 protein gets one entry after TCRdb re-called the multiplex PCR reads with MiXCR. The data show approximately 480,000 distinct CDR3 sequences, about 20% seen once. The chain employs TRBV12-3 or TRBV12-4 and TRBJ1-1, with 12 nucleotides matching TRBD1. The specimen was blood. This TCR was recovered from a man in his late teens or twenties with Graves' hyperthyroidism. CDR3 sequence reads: CASRPGTGGSITEAFF. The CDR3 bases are TGTGCCAGCCGCCCCGGGACAGGGGGCTCGATCACTGAAGCTTTCTTT.